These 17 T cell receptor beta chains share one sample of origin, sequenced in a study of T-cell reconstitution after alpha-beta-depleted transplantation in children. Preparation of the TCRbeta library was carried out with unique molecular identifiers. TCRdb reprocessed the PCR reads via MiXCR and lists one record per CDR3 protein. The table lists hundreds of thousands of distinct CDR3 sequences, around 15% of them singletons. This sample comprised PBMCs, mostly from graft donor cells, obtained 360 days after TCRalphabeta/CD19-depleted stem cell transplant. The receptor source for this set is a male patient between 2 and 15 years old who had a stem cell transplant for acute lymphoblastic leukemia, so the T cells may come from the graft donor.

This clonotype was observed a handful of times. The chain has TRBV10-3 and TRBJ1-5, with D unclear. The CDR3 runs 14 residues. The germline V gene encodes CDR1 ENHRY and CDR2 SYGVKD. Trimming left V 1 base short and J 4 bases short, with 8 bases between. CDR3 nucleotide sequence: TGTGCCATCAGTGAGTGGCTGACTAATCAGCCCCAGCATTTT. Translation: CAISEWLTNQPQHF.

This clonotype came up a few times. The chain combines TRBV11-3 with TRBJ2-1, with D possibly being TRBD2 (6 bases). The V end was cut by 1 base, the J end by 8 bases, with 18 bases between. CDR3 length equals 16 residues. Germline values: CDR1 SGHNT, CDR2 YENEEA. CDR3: CASSLGISGQEDEQFF. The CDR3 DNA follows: TGTGCCAGCAGCTTAGGCATCAGCGGGCAAGAGGATGAGCAGTTCTTC.

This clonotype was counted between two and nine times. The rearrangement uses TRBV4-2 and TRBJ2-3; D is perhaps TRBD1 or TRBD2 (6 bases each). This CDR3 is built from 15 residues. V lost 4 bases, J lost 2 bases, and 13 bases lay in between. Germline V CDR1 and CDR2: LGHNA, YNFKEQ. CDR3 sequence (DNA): TGTGCCAGCAGCCGGGGGGCTCCAGACACAGATACGCAGTATTTT. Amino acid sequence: CASSRGAPDTDTQYF.

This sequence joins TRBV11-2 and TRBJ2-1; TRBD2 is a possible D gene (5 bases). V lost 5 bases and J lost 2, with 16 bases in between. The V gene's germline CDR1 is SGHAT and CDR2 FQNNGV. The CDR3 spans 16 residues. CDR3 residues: CASSPGITGPYNEQFF. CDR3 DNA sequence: TGTGCCAGCAGCCCGGGGATTACGGGTCCCTACAATGAGCAGTTCTTC.

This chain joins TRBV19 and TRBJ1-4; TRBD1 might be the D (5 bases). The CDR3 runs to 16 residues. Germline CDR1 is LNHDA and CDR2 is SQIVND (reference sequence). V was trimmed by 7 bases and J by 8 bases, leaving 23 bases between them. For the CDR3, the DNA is TGTGCCAGTACTCCCTCCGGGACTTCTTCTTGGGAAAAACTGTTTTTT. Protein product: CASTPSGTSSWEKLFF. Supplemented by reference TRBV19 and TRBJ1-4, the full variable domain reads DGGITQSPKYLFRKEGQNVTLSCEQNLNHDAMYWYRQDPGQGLRLIYYSQIVNDFQKGDIAEGYSVSREKKESFPLTVTSAQKNPTAFYLCASTPSGTSSWEKLFFGSGTQLSVL.

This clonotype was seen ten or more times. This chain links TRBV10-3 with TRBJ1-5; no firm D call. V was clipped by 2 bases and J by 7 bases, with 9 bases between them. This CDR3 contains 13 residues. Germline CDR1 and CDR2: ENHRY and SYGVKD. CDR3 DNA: TGTGCCATCAGTGAGGGGGAAAGGCAGCCCCAGCATTTT. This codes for CAISEGERQPQHF.

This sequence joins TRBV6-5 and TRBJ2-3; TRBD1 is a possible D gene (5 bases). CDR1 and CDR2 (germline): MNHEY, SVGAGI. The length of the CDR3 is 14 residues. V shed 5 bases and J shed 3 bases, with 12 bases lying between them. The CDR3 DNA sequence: TGTGCCAGCAGTCACCCCCACAGGACAGATACGCAGTATTTT. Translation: CASSHPHRTDTQYF.

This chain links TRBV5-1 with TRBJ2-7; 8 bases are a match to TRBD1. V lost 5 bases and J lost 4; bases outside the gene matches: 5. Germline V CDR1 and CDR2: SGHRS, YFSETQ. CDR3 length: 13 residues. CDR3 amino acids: CASSSRQGYEQYF. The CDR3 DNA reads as TGCGCCAGCAGTTCCAGACAGGGGTACGAGCAGTACTTC.

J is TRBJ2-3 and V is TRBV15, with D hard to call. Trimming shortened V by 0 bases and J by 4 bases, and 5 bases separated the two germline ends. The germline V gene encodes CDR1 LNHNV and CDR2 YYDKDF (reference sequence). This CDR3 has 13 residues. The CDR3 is CATSRDVADTQYF. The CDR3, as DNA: TGTGCCACCAGCAGAGATGTGGCAGATACGCAGTATTTT.

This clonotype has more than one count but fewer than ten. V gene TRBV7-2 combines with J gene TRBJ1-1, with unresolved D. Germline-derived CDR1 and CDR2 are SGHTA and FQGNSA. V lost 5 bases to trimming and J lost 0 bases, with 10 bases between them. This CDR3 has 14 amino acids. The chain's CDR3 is CASSPRVLNTEAFF. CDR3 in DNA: TGTGCCAGCAGCCCTAGGGTCCTGAACACTGAAGCTTTCTTT.

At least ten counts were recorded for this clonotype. In DNA form, the CDR3 reads TGTGCCAGCACTTCTAATGGGAGGACCGGGGAGCTGTTTTTT. Its protein product is CASTSNGRTGELFF. V and J are TRBV12-3 or TRBV12-4 and TRBJ2-2; possible D gene TRBD2, 6 bases. This CDR3 spans 14 amino acids. Between the trimmed V and J ends, which lost 7 bases and 5 bases, there was a span of 14 bases.

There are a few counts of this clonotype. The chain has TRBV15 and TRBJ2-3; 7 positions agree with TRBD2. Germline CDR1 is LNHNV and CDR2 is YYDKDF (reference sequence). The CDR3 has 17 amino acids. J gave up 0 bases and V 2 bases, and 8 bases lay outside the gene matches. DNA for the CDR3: TGTGCCACCAGCAGAACCCCGGGACTAACTAGCACAGATACGCAGTATTTT. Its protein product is CATSRTPGLTSTDTQYF.

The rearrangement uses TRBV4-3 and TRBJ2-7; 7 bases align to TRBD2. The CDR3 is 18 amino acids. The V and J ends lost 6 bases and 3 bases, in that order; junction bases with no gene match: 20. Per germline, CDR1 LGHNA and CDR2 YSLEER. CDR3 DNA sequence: TGCGCCAGCAGTCGGTCCTCCTACAAGGGGAGGGTTAACTACGAGCAGTACTTC. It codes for CASSRSSYKGRVNYEQYF.

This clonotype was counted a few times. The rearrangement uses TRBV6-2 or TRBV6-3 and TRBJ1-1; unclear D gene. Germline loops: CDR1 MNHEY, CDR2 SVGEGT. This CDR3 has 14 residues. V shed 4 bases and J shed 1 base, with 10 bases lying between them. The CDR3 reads CASSSRTRNTEAFF. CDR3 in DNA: TGTGCCAGCAGTTCTCGGACCCGGAACACTGAAGCTTTCTTT.

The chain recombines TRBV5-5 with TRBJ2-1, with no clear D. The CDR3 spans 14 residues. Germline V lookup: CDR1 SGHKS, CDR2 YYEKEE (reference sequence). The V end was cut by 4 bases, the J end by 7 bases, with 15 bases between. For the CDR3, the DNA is TGTGCCAGCAGCCCCATTTGGGGTAGAAATGAGCAGTTCTTC. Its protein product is CASSPIWGRNEQFF.

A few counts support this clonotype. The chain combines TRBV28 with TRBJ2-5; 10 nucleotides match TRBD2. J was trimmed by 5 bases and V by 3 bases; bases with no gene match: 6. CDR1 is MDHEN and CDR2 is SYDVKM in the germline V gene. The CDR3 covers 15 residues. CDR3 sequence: CASSLGLAGAETQYF. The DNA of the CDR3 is TGTGCCAGCAGTTTGGGGCTAGCGGGAGCCGAGACCCAGTACTTC.

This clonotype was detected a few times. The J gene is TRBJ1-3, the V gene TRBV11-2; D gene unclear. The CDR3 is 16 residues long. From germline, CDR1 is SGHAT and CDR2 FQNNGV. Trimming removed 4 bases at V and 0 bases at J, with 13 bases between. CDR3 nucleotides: TGTGCCAGCAGCTCCGACGTAGGCCTCTCTGGAAACACCATATATTTT. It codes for CASSSDVGLSGNTIYF.